The 32 T cell receptor beta chains below were found in one sample sequenced in a study of cytomegalovirus exposure and HLA in healthy donors. The PCR made use of 60 Vbeta and 13 Jbeta primers. Profiled with immunoSEQ multiplex PCR; TCRdb holds only in-frame clones, not every one. This table has about 150,000 clones, approximately 77% appearing once. Sequencing used PBMCs. The receptors derive from a man aged 18 to 35 in good health and CMV-seronegative.

This clone was observed a handful of times. The CDR3 loop reads CASSSGKADYGYTF. The CDR3 bases are TGTGCCAGCAGCTCAGGGAAGGCAGACTATGGCTACACCTTC. The chain combines TRBV5-8 with TRBJ1-2; a weak D match, TRBD1 (5 bases). There are 14 residues in the CDR3. The germline CDR1 and CDR2 sequences are SGHTS and YDEGEE. Trimming took 3 bases from V and 3 from J, leaving 12 bases between them.

The V call is TRBV5-1, the J call TRBJ1-4, with D possibly being TRBD1 (5 bases). CDR3 length: 16 amino acids. Germline V gene sequence: CDR1 SGHRS, CDR2 YFSETQ. V gave up 4 bases and J gave up 6 bases, with 19 bases separating them. The CDR3: CASSPGTSLGDEKLFF. CDR3 nucleotides: TGCGCCAGCAGCCCTGGGACTTCTCTAGGCGATGAAAAACTGTTTTTT.

The chain joins TRBV29-1 to TRBJ2-7, with D possibly matching TRBD1 (5 bases). Trimming took 2 bases from V and 5 from J, leaving 7 bases between them. This CDR3 is built from 11 residues. Germline V gene data show CDR1 as SQVTM and CDR2 as ANQGSEA. Written as DNA, the CDR3 is TGCAGCGTTGAATGGGGCAACGAGCAGTACTTC. This codes for CSVEWGNEQYF.

The chain links TRBV9 to TRBJ1-1; D gene ambiguous. Trimming stripped 0 bases from V and 10 bases from J, with 7 bases between. The V gene's germline CDR1 is SGDLS and CDR2 YYNGEE. The CDR3 runs 11 residues. CDR3 loop: CASSVARRAFF. The CDR3 bases are TGTGCCAGCAGCGTAGCTAGAAGAGCTTTCTTT.

With respect to this clone: The junction differs from germline at one of its ends, possibly a read error. This CDR3 reads CASSRVSTDRDF. CDR3 sequence (DNA): TGTGCCAGCAGCCGGGTATCGACTGACCGGGACTTC. This sequence joins TRBV5-8 and TRBJ2-5, with D uncertain. The CDR3 loop spans 12 amino acids. Germline V gene lookup returns CDR1 SGHTS and CDR2 YDEGEE.

This clone has more than one count but fewer than ten. The CDR3: CASSQSSQGSGNTIYF. The CDR3 DNA reads TGCGCCAGCAGCCAGTCTTCACAGGGTAGCGGAAACACCATATATTTT. The gene calls are TRBV4-3 and TRBJ1-3; maybe TRBD1 (6 bases). Germline CDR1 is LGHNA and CDR2 is YSLEER. Deletions cut 3 bases from V and 4 bases from J, with 16 bases between. CDR3 length equals 16 residues.

V is TRBV10-3 and J is TRBJ2-2; 9 bases fit TRBD1. V lost 10 bases, J lost 5 bases, and 2 bases stayed unmatched. CDR1 is ENHRY and CDR2 is SYGVKD in the germline V gene. The CDR3 length is 12 residues. The CDR3 is CATDRGTGELFF. In DNA form, the CDR3 reads TGTGCCACCGACAGGGGGACCGGGGAGCTGTTTTTT.

In nucleotides, the CDR3 is TGTGCCAGTAGCTTAGACTACCAGGCCTACAATGAGCAGTTCTTC. As protein: CASSLDYQAYNEQFF. V usage is TRBV19 and J usage is TRBJ2-1; tentative D call: TRBD2 (5 bases). The germline gives CDR1 LNHDA, CDR2 SQIVND (reference sequence). The CDR3 is made up of 15 amino acids. Trimming took off 6 bases at V and 2 bases at J, with 14 bases between the two ends.

V and J are TRBV10-3 and TRBJ2-1; TRBD1 agrees at 7 bases. V lost 7 bases, J lost 0 bases, and 6 bases stayed unmatched. The CDR3 is made up of 15 amino acids. Germline CDR1 and CDR2: ENHRY and SYGVKD. The CDR3 coding sequence is TGTGCCATCACTCCTGACAGGGACTCCTACAATGAGCAGTTCTTC. Translation gives CAITPDRDSYNEQFF.

The V and J genes are TRBV18 and TRBJ2-1, with 8 nucleotides matching TRBD2. V gave up 3 bases and J gave up 0 bases; unmatched junction bases: 4. The CDR3 spans 16 residues. The germline gives CDR1 KGHSH, CDR2 LQKENI. CDR3 protein: CASSPEGLASYNEQFF. The CDR3 region has the DNA TGTGCCAGCTCACCGGAAGGACTAGCCTCCTACAATGAGCAGTTCTTC.

V is TRBV5-8 and J is TRBJ2-7; tentatively, D is TRBD2 (6 bases). Per the germline V gene, CDR1 is SGHTS and CDR2 is YDEGEE. The CDR3 runs 15 residues. V was cut by 3 bases and J by 6 bases, with 19 bases left in between. The CDR3 bases are TGTGCCAGCAGCTGGGGTTCGGGGGTGTTTAGCGAGCAGTACTTC. Its translation: CASSWGSGVFSEQYF. The full variable domain, completed using reference TRBV5-8 and TRBJ2-7, is EAGVTQSPTHLIKTRGQQATLRCSPISGHTSVYWYQQALGLGLQFLLWYDEGEERNRGNFPPRFSGRQFPNYSSELNVNALELEDSALYLCASSWGSGVFSEQYFGPGTRLTVT.

This clone occurred once. The rearrangement uses TRBV6-4 and TRBJ2-1, with D maybe TRBD2 (5 bases). V lost 8 bases and J lost 1, with 18 bases in between. Germline loops: CDR1 MRHNA, CDR2 SNTAGT. The CDR3 extends over 16 amino acids. CDR3 nucleotide sequence: TGTGCCAGCCCCCCCGGAAGAGGGCGTTCCTACAATGAGCAGTTCTTC. Protein sequence: CASPPGRGRSYNEQFF.

The chain links TRBV6-5 to TRBJ1-1; the D gene is possibly TRBD1 (6 bases). Deletions cut 0 bases from V and 0 bases from J, with 11 bases between. Germline CDR1 and CDR2: MNHEY and SVGAGI. The CDR3 contains 16 residues. The CDR3 reads CASSYSTGQVNTEAFF. The CDR3 DNA sequence: TGTGCCAGCAGTTACTCGACGGGACAAGTGAACACTGAAGCTTTCTTT.

Concerning this clone: Other DNA sequences from this sample encode an identical CDR3 as well. CDR3 bases: TGTGCCAGCAGCCCAGGGACAGCCTATGGCTACACCTTC. Encoded protein: CASSPGTAYGYTF. The genes are TRBV7-9 and TRBJ1-2; TRBD1 aligns across 7 bases. The CDR3 loop spans 13 amino acids. V lost 5 bases to trimming and J lost 4 bases; unmatched junction nucleotides: 4. CDR1 and CDR2 (germline): SEHNR, FQNEAQ (reference sequence).

The V call is TRBV6-5, the J call TRBJ2-3; 8 bases are shared with TRBD2. V dropped 7 bases and J dropped 6; count of bases not matched to a gene: 12. Germline values: CDR1 MNHEY, CDR2 SVGAGI. This CDR3 is 15 amino acids long. The DNA of the CDR3 is TGTGCCAGCAAGACCGGGACTAGTTTTTTGGATACGCAGTATTTT. Translation: CASKTGTSFLDTQYF.

J is TRBJ2-1 and V is TRBV13; 13 positions agree with TRBD2. The CDR3 totals 16 residues. V lost 4 bases, J lost 4 bases, and 4 bases stayed unmatched. Germline V lookup: CDR1 PRHDT, CDR2 FYEKMQ (reference sequence). The CDR3 spells CASSSGLAGAYNEQFF. The CDR3 region has the DNA TGTGCCAGCAGCTCAGGACTAGCGGGAGCTTACAATGAGCAGTTCTTC.

This chain connects TRBV29-1 to TRBJ2-5; tentatively, D is TRBD1 (5 bases). In germline, CDR1 is SQVTM, CDR2 ANQGSEA. The CDR3 length is 12 residues. The V and J ends lost 5 bases and 3 bases respectively, with 10 bases between them. The CDR3, as DNA: TGCAGCGTTACCAGGGTGGAAGAGACCCAGTACTTC. Encoded protein: CSVTRVEETQYF.

This clone was found once. J is TRBJ2-7 and V is TRBV27, with a possible D match to TRBD2 (6 bases). The CDR3 is 14 amino acids. Germline V lookup: CDR1 MNHEY, CDR2 SMNVEV (reference sequence). V was trimmed by 8 bases and J by 4 bases, leaving 18 bases between them. CDR3 in DNA: TGTGCCAGCGCAAGACTAGGCGGGAAGTACGAGCAGTACTTC. This translates into CASARLGGKYEQYF.

This clone was observed once. This rearrangement joins TRBV6-1 to TRBJ2-1; possibly TRBD1 for D (6 bases). Germline lookup yields CDR1 MNHNS and CDR2 SASEGT. The CDR3 consists of 14 residues. V was trimmed by 7 bases and J by 4 bases, leaving 14 bases between them. This chain's CDR3 is CASTSGQTYNEQFF. Written as DNA, the CDR3 is TGTGCCAGCACCAGTGGACAGACTTACAATGAGCAGTTCTTC.

This chain links TRBV2 with TRBJ1-1; D uncertain. CDR3 size: 13 residues. Trimming removed 8 bases from V and 1 base from J, with 11 bases in between. The germline V gene encodes CDR1 SNHLY and CDR2 FYNNEI. The CDR3 here is CASSREENTEAFF. The CDR3, as DNA: TGTGCCAGCTCGAGGGAAGAGAACACTGAAGCTTTCTTT.

J is TRBJ2-5 and V is TRBV7-2; no clear D. Germline CDR1 and CDR2: SGHTA and FQGNSA. This CDR3 has 13 amino acids. Between the trimmed V and J ends, which lost 2 bases and 1 base, there was a span of 5 bases. The CDR3 loop reads CASSLSPQETQYF. CDR3 nucleotides: TGTGCCAGCAGCTTAAGCCCCCAAGAGACCCAGTACTTC.

The rearrangement uses TRBV7-7 and TRBJ1-3, with D possibly being TRBD1 (5 bases). V was pared by 5 bases and J by 0 bases, with 11 bases between. Germline V CDR1 and CDR2: SSHAT, FNYEAQ (reference sequence). The CDR3 consists of 15 residues. CDR3 DNA sequence: TGTGCCAGCAGCCAGGGAATCTCCTCTGGAAACACCATATATTTT. This encodes CASSQGISSGNTIYF.

J is TRBJ2-1 and V is TRBV4-1, with a possible D match to TRBD2 (6 bases). Trimming stripped 4 bases from V and 0 bases from J, with 13 bases between. The CDR3 extends over 16 amino acids. The V gene's germline CDR1 is MGHRA and CDR2 YSYEKL. The CDR3 region has the DNA TGCGCCAGCAGCCGAACCGCTAGCGACTCCTACAATGAGCAGTTCTTC. It is translated as CASSRTASDSYNEQFF.

Only one count was recorded for this clone. The chain links TRBV5-1 to TRBJ1-5, with 7 positions matching TRBD1. The junction had 11 bases not matched to a gene; V was cut back by 4 bases and J by 4 bases. The CDR3 is made up of 16 amino acids. Looked up from germline, CDR1 is SGHRS and CDR2 is YFSETQ. The CDR3 is CASSARRGLWNQPQHF. The CDR3 DNA is TGCGCCAGCAGCGCACGAAGGGGGCTCTGGAATCAGCCCCAGCATTTT.

The chain recombines TRBV7-2 with TRBJ2-7; 10 bases agree with TRBD1. CDR1 and CDR2 (germline): SGHTA, FQGNSA. This CDR3 has 14 amino acids. The trim removed 6 bases at V and 2 bases at J, leaving 4 bases unmatched. In DNA, the CDR3 is TGTGCCAGCAGTTCCGGGACAGGGGCCTACGAGCAGTACTTC. Encoded protein: CASSSGTGAYEQYF.

The genes are TRBV28 and TRBJ1-5, with 9 bases matching TRBD1. This CDR3 has 18 residues. CDR1 MDHEN and CDR2 SYDVKM come from the germline V gene. Unmatched junction bases numbered 14, after V lost 7 bases and J lost 1 base. CDR3 loop: CASIKWDRVFGSNQPQHF. The CDR3 coding sequence is TGTGCCAGCATCAAGTGGGACAGGGTATTTGGGAGCAATCAGCCCCAGCATTTT.

J is TRBJ1-3 and V is TRBV5-5; tentative D call: TRBD1 (5 bases). V lost 2 bases to trimming and J lost 2 bases, with 11 bases between them. This CDR3 is built from 15 residues. Looked up from germline, CDR1 is SGHKS and CDR2 is YYEKEE (reference sequence). The CDR3 reads CASSLQPGAGNTIYF. CDR3 sequence (DNA): TGTGCCAGCAGCTTACAGCCGGGGGCTGGAAACACCATATATTTT.

The chain recombines TRBV6-5 with TRBJ2-2; TRBD2 matches 8 bases. The V segment lost 6 bases and the J segment 4 bases; nucleotides outside the gene matches: 4. CDR1 is MNHEY and CDR2 is SVGAGI in the germline V gene. This CDR3 is built from 14 residues. CDR3 sequence (DNA): TGTGCCAGCAGCCTAGCGGGCACCACCGGGGAGCTGTTTTTT. Translation: CASSLAGTTGELFF.

The chain combines TRBV2 with TRBJ2-1; 10 bases are a match to TRBD2. Per the germline V gene, CDR1 is SNHLY and CDR2 is FYNNEI. Germline trimming cut 0 bases from V and 6 bases from J; bases unmatched to any gene: 2. The CDR3 has 15 amino acids. DNA for the CDR3: TGTGCCAGCAGTGAAGCGGGACTAGCGACCAATGAGCAGTTCTTC. Translated: CASSEAGLATNEQFF.

The chain is built from TRBV5-4 and TRBJ2-7; D may be TRBD2 (6 bases). V was shortened by 4 bases and J by 0 bases, with 8 bases between the two germline ends. The CDR3 covers 13 residues. The germline V gene encodes CDR1 SGHNT and CDR2 YYREEE (reference sequence). The CDR3 region has the DNA TGTGCCAGCAGCCCGGACTACTCCTACGAGCAGTACTTC. This gives the protein CASSPDYSYEQYF.

The chain is built from TRBV5-4 and TRBJ2-2, with D possibly being TRBD1 (5 bases). Looked up from germline, CDR1 is SGHNT and CDR2 is YYREEE (reference sequence). With 2 bases removed from V and 1 base from J, the gap between germline ends came to 9 bases. There are 15 residues in the CDR3. The CDR3 DNA reads TGTGCCAGCAGCTTCGGCCAGGGGAACACCGGGGAGCTGTTTTTT. This gives the protein CASSFGQGNTGELFF.

The chain employs TRBV5-6 and TRBJ2-7; maybe TRBD2 (5 bases). The CDR3 is 12 residues long. Trimming removed 4 bases at V and 7 bases at J, with 12 bases between. Germline-derived CDR1 and CDR2 are SGHDT and YYEEEE. The CDR3 protein is CASSAPRGEQYF. CDR3 DNA: TGTGCCAGCAGCGCCCCCCGGGGAGAGCAGTACTTC. The complete variable domain, with remaining parts taken from reference TRBV5-6 and TRBJ2-7, reads DAGVTQSPTHLIKTRGQQVTLRCSPKSGHDTVSWYQQALGQGPQFIFQYYEEEERQRGNFPDRFSGHQFPNYSSELNVNALLLGDSALYLCASSAPRGEQYFGPGTRLTVT.